This T cell receptor beta chain was recorded in a study of CD8 T cells in Susac syndrome. From germline, CDR1 is MGHRA and CDR2 YSYEKL. The ends were cut back, 3 bases at V and 4 bases at J, with 15 bases in the middle. The length of the CDR3 is 15 residues. This clonotype showed up just once. Both CD4+ and CD8+ T cells were negatively isolated, and TEMRA cells underwent FACS enrichment. Random hexamers were used to reverse transcribe an amount of roughly 0.45 to 1 ug RNA. Across 54 Vbeta and 13 Jbeta, TCR beta CDR3 was amplified with immunoSEQ multiplex PCR. TCRdb re-called the immunoSEQ multiplex PCR reads with MiXCR, one entry per CDR3 protein. This table holds 200,000 to 250,000 distinct CDR3 sequences, roughly 92% found once.

The source of this sequence is a human donor with multiple sclerosis. V and J are TRBV4-1 and TRBJ1-2; maybe TRBD1 (6 bases). The sequenced material came from CD8+ T cells from PBMCs. The CDR3, as DNA: TGCGCCAGCAGCCAGCATACCAGGGGTCTCTATGGCTACACCTTC. Residues: CASSQHTRGLYGYTF.